The T cell receptor beta chain under discussion was sequenced for a study of cytomegalovirus exposure and HLA in healthy donors. On the study more broadly: An early data release held some 85 million unique TCRs from HLA-typed donors.

Study results and caveats: Trimming of TCR beta V- and J-genes showed a link, identified in a later analysis, to a missense DCLRE1C variant.

Many counts were recorded for this clone. Its antigen is not identified. 60 Vbeta and 13 Jbeta primers were used in PCR. The data were produced by immunoSEQ multiplex PCR, yet TCRdb's version contains in-frame clones alone and is incomplete. The data hold 100,000 to 150,000 clones, with approximately 70% observed a single time. The receptor was derived from a man in his fifties or sixties in good health and CMV-seropositive. The sequencing sample was made of PBMCs.

The CDR3 region is CASSEEGDSTQHF. For the CDR3, the DNA is TGCGCCAGCAGCGAAGAAGGGGATTCGACCCAGCATTTT. This chain uses TRBV5-1 with TRBJ1-5, with D tentatively TRBD1 (5 bases). Deletions cut 4 bases from V and 11 bases from J, with 16 bases between. Germline CDR1 and CDR2: SGHRS and YFSETQ. The length of the CDR3 is 13 residues.